The 20 T cell receptor beta chains presented below share a single source sample, sequenced in a study of T cell clonality in common variable immunodeficiency (dated by TCRdb to the mid-2010s). Library preparation was by the immunoSEQ multiplex PCR assay. Here the immuneACCESS table is served through TCRdb, limited to in-frame sequences with V and J called. Missing clones are a known gap in these copies; in checked studies unresolved V genes cover under half, and the rest lacks a known reason. The table puts about 52,000 clones in this sample, none counted just once. Jointly, the top ten make up around 1.8% of the sample. Sequenced sample: peripheral blood mononuclear cells. The receptors originated from a person between 18 and 69 years old in good health.

This clone was recorded many times. The read halts 3 residues ahead of the CDR3 end, with the missing end drawn from the germline J gene. The gene calls are TRBV5-1 and TRBJ2-2, with D possibly TRBD1 on 5 matching bases. This CDR3 is built from 18 residues. V was trimmed by 0 bases and J by 0 bases, leaving 15 bases between them. Germline CDR1 SGHRS, CDR2 YFSETQ. CDR3 residues: CASSLEPGKVSNTGELFF. The CDR3 bases that were read are TGCGCCAGCAGCTTGGAGCCAGGGAAGGTGTCGAACACCGGGGAG.

This clone was picked up many times. Read sequence stops 3 residues before the CDR3 end, and the germline J gene provides the missing end. The J gene is TRBJ2-7, the V gene TRBV20-1, with D perhaps matching TRBD1 (6 bases). In germline, CDR1 is DFQATT, CDR2 SNEGSKA (reference sequence). V was cut by 4 bases and J by 0 bases, with 13 bases left in between. CDR3 length equals 14 residues. Partial CDR3 DNA: TGCAGTGCTACTATCAGGGGTTTCTCCTACGAG. Translation gives CSATIRGFSYE. The complete CDR3 sequence is CSATIRGFSYEQYF.

Many counts were recorded for this clone. The read gets to within 3 residues of the CDR3 end, and the germline J gene fills in the rest. The chain joins TRBV11-2 to TRBJ1-6, with TRBD1 identical over 8 bases. The CDR3 covers 15 residues. V gave up 5 bases and J gave up 7 bases; unmatched junction bases: 7. From germline, CDR1 is SGHAT and CDR2 FQNNGV. The part of the CDR3 DNA that was read is TGTGCCAGCAGCCCCCCGACAGGGGAAAATTCACCC. Translating it yields CASSPPTGENSP. The whole CDR3 sequence is CASSPPTGENSPLHF.

This clone was seen many times. Read sequence stops 3 residues before the CDR3 end, and the germline J gene provides the missing end. The chain couples TRBV2 to TRBJ2-2, with 11 bases aligning to TRBD2. The ends lost 7 bases at V and 6 bases at J; junction bases unmatched: 7. The germline V gene has CDR1 SNHLY and CDR2 FYNNEI. This CDR3 has 15 residues. The CDR3 loop reads CASTNSGGASGELFF. The covered CDR3 bases are TGTGCCAGCACTAATAGCGGGGGGGCGTCCGGGGAG.

This clone was observed at least ten times. The read ends 3 residues early relative to the CDR3; the germline J gene fills the gap. J is TRBJ1-2 and V is TRBV30; possibly TRBD1 for D (6 bases). The CDR3 extends over 12 amino acids. V lost 2 bases and J lost 4, with 8 bases in between. CDR1 GTSNPN and CDR2 SVGIG come from the germline V gene (reference sequence). The covered CDR3 bases are TGTGCCTGGAGTACACAGGGCTATGGC. This codes for CAWSTQGYG. The entire CDR3 protein reads CAWSTQGYGYTF.

This clone has ten or more counts. The sequence runs out 3 residues before the end of the CDR3; the remainder is reconstructed from the germline J gene. This chain connects TRBV4-1 to TRBJ1-2; 7 bases are shared with TRBD1. After removal of 11 bases from V and 3 bases from J, the junction contained 9 bases not matched to a gene. The CDR3 runs to 13 residues. Germline CDR1 reads MGHRA; CDR2 reads YSYEKL. The part of the CDR3 DNA that was read is TGCGCCGCATCAGGGGGGAGGGACTATGGC. Residues: CAASGGRDYG. The whole CDR3 sequence is CAASGGRDYGYTF.

As concerns this clone: The read comes to an end 3 residues before the CDR3 does, leaving the germline J gene to fill in the end. The chain combines TRBV18 with TRBJ1-2; perhaps TRBD1 as D (6 bases). The germline CDR1 and CDR2 sequences are KGHSH and LQKENI. This CDR3 comprises 12 residues. The CDR3 region is CASSSGTNDYTF. CDR3 bases read: TGTGCCAGCTCATCCGGGACAAACGAC. Full variable domain (missing parts from reference TRBV18 and TRBJ1-2): NAGVMQNPRHLVRRRGQEARLRCSPMKGHSHVYWYRQLPEEGLKFMVYLQKENIIDESGMPKERFSAEFPKEGPSILRIQQVVRGDSAAYFCASSSGTNDYTFGSGTRLTVV.

Only a few counts were recorded for this clone. Coverage ceases 3 residues before the CDR3 finishes, and the germline J gene fills in the end. The chain is built from TRBV30 and TRBJ1-2, with a weak D call TRBD1 (5 bases). The CDR3 runs 15 residues. Per germline, CDR1 GTSNPN and CDR2 SVGIG (reference sequence). The CDR3 loop reads CAWSVGRAWYADYTF. CDR3 DNA, as far as it was read: TGTGCCTGGAGTGTGGGCAGGGCGTGGTACGCTGAC.

This clone was observed many times. The missing CDR3 end, 3 residues past where the read stops, is filled in from the germline J gene. Other DNA sequences in the same sample also yield this CDR3. This chain joins TRBV7-9 and TRBJ1-3; TRBD1 is a possible D gene (6 bases). With 3 bases removed from V and 7 bases from J, the gap between germline ends came to 16 bases. This CDR3 region has 15 residues. CDR1 is SEHNR and CDR2 is FQNEAQ in the germline V gene (reference sequence). The CDR3 is CASSLMGQRGNTIYF. CDR3 DNA, as far as it was read: TGTGCCAGCAGCTTGATGGGGCAAAGGGGGAACACC.

This clone was seen ten or more times. The CDR3 end is not reached by the read, which stops 3 residues before it; the germline J gene fills it in. V gene TRBV20-1 combines with J gene TRBJ2-2; TRBD1 is a possible D gene (6 bases). There are 15 residues in the CDR3. In germline, CDR1 is DFQATT, CDR2 SNEGSKA (reference sequence). The CDR3 loop reads CSAILAGTTNEKLFF. CDR3 DNA (partial): TGCTCGGCTATTTTGGCCGGGACAACTAATGAAAAG.

This clone was found many times. The CDR3 end falls 3 residues outside the read, so it is completed with the germline J gene. J is TRBJ2-1 and V is TRBV6-2 or TRBV6-3; D might be TRBD2 (5 bases). The germline gives CDR1 MNHEY, CDR2 SVGEGT. V lost 1 base and J lost 4, with 17 bases in between. There are 17 residues in the CDR3. The CDR3 DNA, read in part, is TGTGCCAGCAGTTACTTGCCCGGGGAGCGGATATACAATGAG. It specifies CASSYLPGERIYNE. The CDR3, in full, reads CASSYLPGERIYNEQFF.

This clone has a count of ten or more. The read comes to an end 3 residues before the CDR3 does, leaving the germline J gene to fill in the end. The chain couples TRBV19 to TRBJ1-6; tentative D call: TRBD1 (5 bases). Per germline, CDR1 LNHDA and CDR2 SQIVND (reference sequence). This CDR3 has 16 residues. V was clipped by 6 bases and J by 0 bases, with 12 bases between them. The part of the CDR3 DNA that was read is TGTGCCAGTAGAAACCGACAGAGCTCCTATAATTCACCC. Encoded protein: CASRNRQSSYNSP. The whole CDR3 protein is CASRNRQSSYNSPLHF.

This clone was counted many times. The read terminates 3 residues ahead of where the CDR3 ends, so the germline J gene completes it. The V call is TRBV29-1, the J call TRBJ1-6; 7 nucleotides agree with TRBD1. V shed 7 bases, J shed 6 bases, and the junction held 9 bases outside the gene matches. The germline gives CDR1 SQVTM, CDR2 ANQGSEA. The CDR3 spans 14 residues. CDR3 DNA (partial): TGCAGCGCCACTACAGGGGATGGTAATTCACCC. This translates into CSATTGDGNSP. The complete CDR3 protein is CSATTGDGNSPLHF.

Of note for this clone: The read comes to an end 3 residues before the CDR3 does, leaving the germline J gene to fill in the end. The gene calls are TRBV7-9 and TRBJ2-7; TRBD2 matches at 11 bases. The CDR3 contains 14 residues. Trimming at V came to 2 bases and at J to 6 bases, leaving 3 bases not matched to a gene. Germline V CDR1 and CDR2: SEHNR, FQNEAQ (reference sequence). The covered CDR3 bases are TGTGCCAGCAGCTTAAGGCTAGCGGGAGGCGAG. Its translation: CASSLRLAGGE. The complete CDR3 reads CASSLRLAGGEQYF.

There are many counts of this clone. The DNA ends 3 residues before the CDR3 does, and the rest of the CDR3 is filled in from the germline J gene. This rearrangement joins TRBV20-1 to TRBJ2-5; maybe TRBD1 (5 bases). Germline CDR1 DFQATT, CDR2 SNEGSKA (reference sequence). This CDR3 is built from 14 residues. V was cut by 3 bases and J by 3 bases, with 14 bases left in between. The covered CDR3 bases are TGCAGTGCTAGGGTGCATGGCAGGGAAGAGACC. Translating it yields CSARVHGREET. The full CDR3 sequence reads CSARVHGREETQYF.

Remarks on this clone: The sequenced fragment ends 3 residues before the CDR3 boundary, so the rest is inferred from the germline J gene. The rearrangement joins TRBV7-6 to TRBJ1-6; D is perhaps TRBD1 (5 bases). Germline loops: CDR1 SGHVS, CDR2 FNYEAQ. Trimming cost V 5 bases and J 6 bases, with 14 bases left between them. This CDR3 region has 15 residues. CDR3 sequence reads: CASSPGEGFNSPLHF. The covered CDR3 bases are TGTGCCAGCAGCCCGGGCGAGGGGTTTAATTCACCC. The full variable domain, its missing parts supplied by reference TRBV7-6 and TRBJ1-6, is GAGVSQSPRYKVTKRGQDVALRCDPISGHVSLYWYRQALGQGPEFLTYFNYEAQQDKSGLPNDRFSAERPEGSISTLTIQRTEQRDSAMYRCASSPGEGFNSPLHFGNGTRLTVT.

This clone was observed at least ten times. Coverage ceases 3 residues before the CDR3 finishes, and the germline J gene fills in the end. The chain is built from TRBV19 and TRBJ2-1; possibly TRBD2 for D (6 bases). CDR3 length equals 17 residues. Germline V CDR1 and CDR2: LNHDA, SQIVND (reference sequence). V lost 3 bases to trimming and J lost 0 bases, with 15 bases between them. CDR3 region: CASSMGLTRSSYNEQFF. Partial CDR3 DNA: TGTGCCAGTAGTATGGGACTGACGAGGAGCTCCTACAATGAG.

At least ten counts were recorded for this clone. The read falls 3 residues short of the CDR3 end, and the missing part is taken from the germline J gene. This same CDR3 is encoded by further DNA sequences in the sample. The J gene is TRBJ2-7, the V gene TRBV6-2 or TRBV6-3; 10 bases are shared with TRBD2. With V trimmed by 2 bases and J by 0 bases, 4 bases remained unmatched. The CDR3 runs to 16 residues. Per the germline V gene, CDR1 is MNHEY and CDR2 is SVGEGT. CDR3 protein: CASSYALAGGSYEQYF. The sequenced part of the CDR3 DNA is TGTGCCAGCAGTTACGCCTTAGCGGGGGGCTCCTACGAG.

This clone was seen a few times. The CDR3 goes on 3 residues after the read ends, and that part is filled in from the germline J gene. The chain links TRBV30 to TRBJ1-2; possible D gene TRBD1, 5 bases. The CDR3 has 14 amino acids. The germline V gene encodes CDR1 GTSNPN and CDR2 SVGIG (reference sequence). CDR3 amino acids: CAFDRAGSSYDYTF. Partial CDR3 DNA: TGTGCCTTCGACCGGGCAGGGTCTTCCTACGAC.

This clone was observed many times. The DNA ends 3 residues before the CDR3 does, and the rest of the CDR3 is filled in from the germline J gene. The chain links TRBV7-9 to TRBJ2-5; D is possibly TRBD1 (5 bases). In germline, CDR1 is SEHNR, CDR2 FQNEAQ (reference sequence). There are 14 residues in the CDR3. V lost 1 base to trimming and J lost 5 bases, with 11 bases between them. The DNA read from the CDR3 is TGTGCCAGCAGCTTAGGGACAATTGCGGAGACC. Its protein product is CASSLGTIAET. The whole CDR3 reads CASSLGTIAETQYF.